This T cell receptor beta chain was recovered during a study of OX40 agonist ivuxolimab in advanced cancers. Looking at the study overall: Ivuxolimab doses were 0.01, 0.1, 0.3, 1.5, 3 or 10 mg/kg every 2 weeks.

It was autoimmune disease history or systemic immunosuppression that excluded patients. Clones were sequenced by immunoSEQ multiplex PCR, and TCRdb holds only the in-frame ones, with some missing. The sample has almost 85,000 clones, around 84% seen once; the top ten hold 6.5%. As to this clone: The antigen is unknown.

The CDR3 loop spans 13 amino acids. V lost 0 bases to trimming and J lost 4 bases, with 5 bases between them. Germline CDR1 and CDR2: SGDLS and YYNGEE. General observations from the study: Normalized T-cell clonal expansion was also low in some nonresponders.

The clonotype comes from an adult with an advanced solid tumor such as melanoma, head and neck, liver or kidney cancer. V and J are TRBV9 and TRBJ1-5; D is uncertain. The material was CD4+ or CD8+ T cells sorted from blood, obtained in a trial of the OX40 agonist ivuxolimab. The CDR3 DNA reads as TGTGCCAGCAGCGTAGACGCAAATCAGCCCCAGCATTTT. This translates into CASSVDANQPQHF.